This TCR beta chain derives from a study of T cell repertoires in cytomegalovirus infection. CDR1 and CDR2 (germline): SQVTM, ANQGSEA. The CDR3 sequence is 15 residues long. The germline V and J ends were trimmed by 3 bases and 7 bases, with 19 bases remaining between them. TCRdb analysed the reads with MiXCR anew, one entry per CDR3 protein. The top ten clones hold 13% of a sample with about 310,000 distinct CDR3 sequences, about 25% of them seen once. As to this clonotype: Its antigen remains unknown.

The V gene is TRBV29-1, the J gene TRBJ2-1; TRBD1 might be the D (7 bases). This TCR derives from a human donor in good health (CMV status not recorded). Some clones in this sample may be carry-over from other donors' samples. This sample comprised cultured PBMCs, obtained from culture after CMV antigen stimulation. CDR3 sequence reads: CSVDATGRTSNEQFF. Written as DNA, the CDR3 is TGCAGCGTTGATGCGACAGGGAGGACATCGAATGAGCAGTTCTTC.